One sample yielded the 29 T cell receptor beta chains listed below, sequenced in a study of CD8 T cells in Susac syndrome. Reverse transcription of about 0.5 to 1 ug RNA used random hexamers. TCRdb redid the calling of the immunoSEQ multiplex PCR reads with MiXCR, one entry per CDR3 protein. Altogether 210,000 or so distinct CDR3 sequences are present, about 94% being singletons, with the ten largest covering approximately 0.15%. Sequencing was carried out using CD4+ T cells from PBMCs. The receptors shown here come from a human donor with Susac syndrome.

The V call is TRBV5-5, the J call TRBJ1-6; TRBD1 aligns across 8 bases. The CDR3 is 17 amino acids. V lost 5 bases and J lost 1; bases outside the gene matches: 8. Germline CDR1 reads SGHKS; CDR2 reads YYEKEE (reference sequence). Here the CDR3 DNA reads TGTGCCAGCAGTCCGGGACAGGCAGGATCCTATAATTCACCCCTCCACTTT. Translated: CASSPGQAGSYNSPLHF.

The chain combines TRBV7-2 with TRBJ1-6; D unclear. Germline V gene lookup returns CDR1 SGHTA and CDR2 FQGNSA. This CDR3 is 14 amino acids long. Trimming removed 3 bases at V and 6 bases at J, with 9 bases between. The CDR3 region is CASSFGGFNSPLHF. The CDR3 DNA reads as TGTGCCAGCAGCTTTGGCGGTTTTAATTCACCCCTCCACTTT.

Only a few counts were recorded for this clonotype. The chain has TRBV6-2 or TRBV6-3 and TRBJ2-7, with D hard to call. The CDR3 runs 12 residues. V was trimmed by 2 bases and J by 6 bases, leaving 8 bases between them. Germline V CDR1 and CDR2: MNHEY, SVGEGT. CDR3 region: CASSYTQGEQYF. The DNA of the CDR3 is TGTGCCAGCAGTTACACGCAAGGCGAGCAGTACTTC.

In nucleotides, the CDR3 is TGTGCCAGCAGAGATGCGGGACAGAATAACTATGGCTACACCTTC. Translated, it gives CASRDAGQNNYGYTF. The chain uses TRBV25-1 and TRBJ1-2; 7 bases fit TRBD1. Unmatched junction bases numbered 8, after V lost 6 bases and J lost 1 base. The CDR3 loop spans 15 amino acids. Germline CDR1 is MGHDK and CDR2 is SYGVNS.

This chain links TRBV24-1 with TRBJ2-7; D not resolved. Deletions cut 1 base from V and 5 bases from J, with 2 bases between. The germline CDR1 and CDR2 sequences are KGHDR and SFDVKD. The CDR3 is 11 residues long. The chain's CDR3 is CATSDFHEQYF. Written as DNA, the CDR3 is TGTGCCACCAGTGATTTTCACGAGCAGTACTTC.

The genes are TRBV20-1 and TRBJ2-3, with a tentative D call TRBD2 (6 bases). V was cut by 3 bases and J by 2 bases, with 21 bases left in between. This CDR3 contains 17 residues. Germline values: CDR1 DFQATT, CDR2 SNEGSKA (reference sequence). The CDR3 DNA sequence: TGCAGTGCTAGGAGCCCAGCGGGCCTCTCTTTCACAGATACGCAGTATTTT. Protein product: CSARSPAGLSFTDTQYF.

This clonotype was seen only once. J is TRBJ1-2 and V is TRBV4-2; D ambiguous. Per germline, CDR1 LGHNA and CDR2 YNFKEQ. V was pared by 3 bases and J by 5 bases, with 10 bases between. CDR3 length equals 13 residues. This chain's CDR3 is CASSQEREYGYTF. Written as DNA, the CDR3 is TGTGCCAGCAGCCAGGAACGAGAGTATGGCTACACCTTC.

V usage is TRBV30 and J usage is TRBJ1-4; TRBD1 might be the D (6 bases). Germline values: CDR1 GTSNPN, CDR2 SVGIG (reference sequence). Trimming stripped 5 bases from V and 0 bases from J, with 13 bases between. The CDR3 loop spans 15 amino acids. Here the CDR3 reads CAWARGPSTNEKLFF. The CDR3 DNA reads as TGTGCCTGGGCCCGGGGGCCCTCAACTAATGAAAAACTGTTTTTT.

V and J are TRBV4-3 and TRBJ1-5, with TRBD1 matching 7 bases. Germline values: CDR1 LGHNA, CDR2 YSLEER. Trimming cost V 4 bases and J 7 bases; bases outside gene matches: 4. CDR3 length equals 13 residues. The CDR3 reads CASSRDREQPQHF. CDR3 DNA: TGCGCCAGCAGCCGAGACAGGGAGCAGCCCCAGCATTTT.

The rearrangement joins TRBV20-1 to TRBJ1-1, with D possibly matching TRBD1 (6 bases). The CDR3 covers 14 residues. The V and J ends lost 2 bases and 1 base respectively, with 11 bases between them. The germline V gene encodes CDR1 DFQATT and CDR2 SNEGSKA (reference sequence). The CDR3 is CSARNRAANTEAFF. In DNA, the CDR3 is TGCAGTGCTAGAAACAGGGCGGCGAACACTGAAGCTTTCTTT.

In nucleotides, the CDR3 is TGTGCCGGCGACAGCTCTGGGGCCAACGTCCTGACTTTC. Amino acid sequence: CAGDSSGANVLTF. This chain links TRBV30 with TRBJ2-6, with TRBD1 as a possible D gene (5 bases). V was clipped by 8 bases and J by 0 bases, with 8 bases between them. The CDR3 length is 13 residues. Looked up from germline, CDR1 is GTSNPN and CDR2 is SVGIG (reference sequence).

This clonotype showed up just a few times. This sequence joins TRBV5-1 and TRBJ2-1; 9 bases line up with TRBD2. The J segment lost 7 bases and the V segment lost 0 bases, leaving 5 bases of the junction unmatched. Germline V lookup: CDR1 SGHRS, CDR2 YFSETQ. The CDR3 covers 15 residues. The CDR3 nucleotides are TGCGCCAGCAGCTTGGAGGCTAGCGGGACTAATGAGCAGTTCTTC. It is translated as CASSLEASGTNEQFF. Variable domain in full (rest from reference TRBV5-1 and TRBJ2-1): KAGVTQTPRYLIKTRGQQVTLSCSPISGHRSVSWYQQTPGQGLQFLFEYFSETQRNKGNFPGRFSGRQFSNSRSEMNVSTLELGDSALYLCASSLEASGTNEQFFGPGTRLTVL.

The V call is TRBV20-1, the J call TRBJ2-4; the D call may be TRBD1 or TRBD2 (5 bases each). V lost 0 bases and J lost 2, with 14 bases in between. CDR3 size: 16 residues. CDR1 is DFQATT, CDR2 SNEGSKA, per germline (reference sequence). For the CDR3, the DNA is TGCAGTGCTAGAGAAGTTCGGGACCTTTCCAAAAACATTCAGTACTTC. It yields the protein CSAREVRDLSKNIQYF.

About this clonotype itself: One end of the junction is discordant with germline, which a read error may explain. The chain carries TRBV7-7 and TRBJ2-1; D call uncertain. Germline V CDR1 and CDR2: SSHAT, FNYEAQ (reference sequence). There are 13 residues in the CDR3. The CDR3 DNA reads as TGTGCTAGCAGCATTAGTACGGACAATGAGCAGTTCTTC. It is translated as CASSISTDNEQFF. Filled out from reference TRBV7-7 and TRBJ2-1, the complete variable domain reads GAGVSQSPRYKVTKRGQDVTLRCDPISSHATLYWYQQALGQGPEFLTYFNYEAQPDKSGLPSDRFSAERPEGSISTLTIQRTEQRDSAMYRCASSISTDNEQFFGPGTRLTVL.

Here the CDR3 DNA reads TGCAGTGCCCTCCCCCCCGGGTCCAGAAACACCATATATTTT. Residues: CSALPPGSRNTIYF. This sequence joins TRBV20-1 and TRBJ1-3; D is unclear. CDR1 is DFQATT and CDR2 is SNEGSKA in the germline V gene (reference sequence). This CDR3 is 14 amino acids long. Trimming removed 6 bases at V and 5 bases at J, with 17 bases between.

CDR3 in amino acids: CASSPDSRYEQYF. In nucleotides, the CDR3 is TGTGCCAGCAGCCCAGACAGCCGCTACGAGCAGTACTTC. The chain couples TRBV7-8 to TRBJ2-7, with a tentative D call TRBD1 (5 bases). Trimming took 5 bases from V and 3 from J, leaving 11 bases between them. The germline V gene has CDR1 SGHVS and CDR2 FQNEAQ. CDR3 length equals 13 residues.

CDR3 sequence: CASSSGSDQPQHF. The CDR3 coding sequence is TGTGCCAGCAGTTCTGGGTCCGATCAGCCCCAGCATTTT. The chain employs TRBV12-3 or TRBV12-4 and TRBJ1-5; D gene ambiguous. CDR3 length: 13 amino acids. Trimming pared 4 bases from V and 5 bases from J, leaving 9 bases between.

The genes are TRBV7-9 and TRBJ1-6; perhaps TRBD1 as D (5 bases). Germline values: CDR1 SEHNR, CDR2 FQNEAQ (reference sequence). With 2 bases removed from V and 9 bases from J, the gap between germline ends came to 11 bases. The CDR3 has 14 amino acids. The CDR3 coding sequence is TGTGCCAGCAGCTTATTGGGACCCATTTCACCCCTCCACTTT. Translating it yields CASSLLGPISPLHF.

V and J are TRBV6-2 or TRBV6-3 and TRBJ2-7; D tentatively fits TRBD1 or TRBD2 (5 bases each). CDR1 and CDR2 from the germline V gene are MNHEY and SVGEGT. The CDR3 sequence is 18 residues long. Trimming shortened V by 3 bases and J by 4 bases, and 25 bases separated the two germline ends. The CDR3 DNA is TGTGCCAGCAGTTATCGACCGTCCGACGGGGCCCATCTTTACGAGCAGTACTTC. Encoded protein: CASSYRPSDGAHLYEQYF.

V usage is TRBV20-1 and J usage is TRBJ2-7; 7 bases line up with TRBD2. The CDR3 is 15 residues long. Germline V CDR1 and CDR2: DFQATT, SNEGSKA (reference sequence). The V and J ends lost 0 bases and 1 base, in that order; junction bases with no gene match: 6. As DNA, the CDR3 is TGCAGTGCTAGAGATTGGAGCGGGGATTCCTACGAGCAGTACTTC. As protein: CSARDWSGDSYEQYF.

The chain is built from TRBV3-1 and TRBJ1-5; D is possibly TRBD1 (5 bases). The germline V gene encodes CDR1 LGHDT and CDR2 YNNKEL (reference sequence). The CDR3 is 13 residues long. V was clipped by 3 bases and J by 6 bases, with 9 bases between them. CDR3 protein: CASSQGVSQPQHF. In nucleotides, the CDR3 is TGTGCCAGCAGCCAGGGGGTGAGTCAGCCCCAGCATTTT.

The chain combines TRBV19 with TRBJ2-3; D is possibly TRBD1 or TRBD2 (6 bases each). The CDR3 length is 12 residues. The ends were cut back, 5 bases at V and 8 bases at J, with 11 bases in the middle. In germline, CDR1 is LNHDA, CDR2 SQIVND (reference sequence). The CDR3 here is CASSSRGGTQYF. The CDR3, as DNA: TGTGCCAGTAGTTCCAGGGGAGGTACGCAGTATTTT.

The chain uses TRBV12-3 or TRBV12-4 and TRBJ1-2; D gene uncertain. Between the trimmed V and J ends, which lost 5 bases and 4 bases, there was a span of 14 bases. The CDR3 covers 14 residues. The CDR3 region has the DNA TGTGCCAGCAGTCCTGCCTCTAGGAGCTATGGCTACACCTTC. Amino acid sequence: CASSPASRSYGYTF.

V usage is TRBV9 and J usage is TRBJ2-1; 9 positions match TRBD2. Trimming cost V 0 bases and J 5 bases; bases outside gene matches: 3. CDR1 is SGDLS, CDR2 YYNGEE, per germline. This CDR3 has 15 amino acids. CDR3 coding DNA: TGTGCCAGCAGCGTAGGACTAGCGGACAACAATGAGCAGTTCTTC. This translates into CASSVGLADNNEQFF.

J is TRBJ1-5 and V is TRBV7-2; D call uncertain. This CDR3 contains 14 residues. In germline, CDR1 is SGHTA, CDR2 FQGNSA. V was shortened by 5 bases and J by 7 bases, with 15 bases between the two germline ends. CDR3 DNA sequence: TGTGCCAGCAGCCCAGATGCAATGGGGCAGCCCCAGCATTTT. Amino acids: CASSPDAMGQPQHF.

The chain recombines TRBV30 with TRBJ1-2; tentative D call: TRBD1 (5 bases). The germline gives CDR1 GTSNPN, CDR2 SVGIG (reference sequence). V dropped 0 bases and J dropped 3 bases, with 11 bases sitting between them. The CDR3 spans 14 residues. CDR3 loop: CAWSVQGRDYGYTF. In nucleotides, the CDR3 is TGTGCCTGGAGTGTACAAGGCAGGGACTATGGCTACACCTTC.

The CDR3 DNA reads as TGCGCCAGCGGTTCGGGTACGATGAACACTGAAGCTTTCTTT. Amino acids: CASGSGTMNTEAFF. The chain employs TRBV5-1 and TRBJ1-1; D gene ambiguous. This CDR3 is built from 14 residues. Trimming cost V 7 bases and J 0 bases, with 13 bases left between them. The V gene's germline CDR1 is SGHRS and CDR2 YFSETQ.

The chain employs TRBV6-2 or TRBV6-3 and TRBJ2-7; D gene unclear. The CDR3 runs to 11 residues. The ends were cut back, 8 bases at V and 1 base at J, with 6 bases in the middle. Germline V gene lookup returns CDR1 MNHEY and CDR2 SVGEGT. CDR3 protein: CASGQSYEQYF. In DNA form, the CDR3 reads TGTGCCAGCGGCCAGTCCTACGAGCAGTACTTC.

The chain uses TRBV4-3 and TRBJ2-7; TRBD2 might be the D (6 bases). Germline values: CDR1 LGHNA, CDR2 YSLEER. The CDR3 length is 15 residues. The ends were cut back, 1 base at V and 2 bases at J, with 12 bases in the middle. DNA for the CDR3: TGCGCCAGCAGCCAAGCGGGGGACGGGACCTACGAGCAGTACTTC. This codes for CASSQAGDGTYEQYF.